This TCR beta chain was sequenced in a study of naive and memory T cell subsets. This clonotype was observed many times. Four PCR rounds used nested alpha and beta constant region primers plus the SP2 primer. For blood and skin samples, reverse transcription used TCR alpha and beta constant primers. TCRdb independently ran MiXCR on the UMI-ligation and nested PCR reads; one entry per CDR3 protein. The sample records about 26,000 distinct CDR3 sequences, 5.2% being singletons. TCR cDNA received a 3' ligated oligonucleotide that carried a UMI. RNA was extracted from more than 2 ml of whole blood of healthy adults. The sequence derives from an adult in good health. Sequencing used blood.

The CDR3 sequence: CASSHRAAYEQYF. The CDR3 nucleotides are TGTGCCAGCAGCCATAGGGCGGCCTACGAGCAGTACTTC. The genes are TRBV14 and TRBJ2-7; unclear D gene. V lost 3 bases, J lost 2 bases, and 8 bases lay in between. CDR1 is SGHDN and CDR2 is FVKESK in the germline V gene. The CDR3 length is 13 residues.